This TCR beta chain emerged from a study of post-analysis software for immune sequencing data. This clonotype was counted once. What it binds is unknown. Incorporated into the TCR beta cDNA libraries were unique molecular identifiers, which served to reduce PCR and sequencing biases. TCRdb called the PCR reads again in MiXCR, with one record for every CDR3 protein. The sample lists about 770,000 distinct CDR3 sequences, around 45% occurring once. Study results and caveats: Those with multiple sclerosis, the patient group, showed significantly lower normalized Chao1 diversity than controls. In patients, TRBV5-6, TRBV5-1 and TRBV20-1 belonged to about five TRBV segments found more frequently than in controls.

There are 18 residues in the CDR3. Germline CDR1 reads SEHNR; CDR2 reads FQNEAQ (reference sequence). V was clipped by 3 bases and J by 1 base, with 16 bases between them. The TCR sequence derives from a girl between 10 and 17 years old with multiple sclerosis. The material sequenced was blood. The gene calls are TRBV7-9 and TRBJ2-6; D may be TRBD1 (5 bases). The CDR3 region is CASSFPSTVESGANVLTF. Written as DNA, the CDR3 is TGTGCCAGCAGCTTTCCGTCGACAGTCGAATCTGGGGCCAACGTCCTGACTTTC.